This TCR beta chain was sequenced in a study of shared clonotypes between healthy human individuals. V was shortened by 5 bases and J by 4 bases, with 10 bases between the two germline ends. The CDR3 covers 13 residues. The V gene's germline CDR1 is SEHNR and CDR2 FQNEAQ (reference sequence). The repertoire was sequenced with immunoSEQ multiplex PCR; TCRdb's copy has only in-frame clones and lacks some. The data show fewer than 850,000 clones, 90% seen once. The sample taken for sequencing was memory CD8+ T cells from PBMCs. Sample subset: CD45RO+ cells pooled with CCR7-negative TemRA cells. The chain recombines TRBV7-9 with TRBJ2-3; D ambiguous. This receptor was obtained from a man aged 18-30 years in good health. Some clones in this sample may be carry-over from other donors' samples. CDR3 loop: CASSEVGADTQYF. CDR3 sequence (DNA): TGTGCCAGCAGCGAAGTTGGGGCAGATACGCAGTATTTT.